The clone carrying this T cell receptor beta chain is labeled medium-sized. Its specificity is unknown. V dropped 4 bases and J dropped 2 bases, with 10 bases sitting between them. The CDR3 loop spans 14 amino acids. The germline V gene has CDR1 KGHDR and CDR2 SFDVKD. The data belong to a study of T cells in Graves' hyperthyroidism and ophthalmopathy. General study results and limits: Ophthalmopathy could be told apart from stable hyperthyroidism with a 13 V-J model. Blood held most thyroid clonotypes expanded above 0.001 frequency.

Progressors' blood was drawn at hyperthyroidism diagnosis, before ophthalmopathy symptoms. There were TCR beta CDR3 regions amplified from RNA transcripts. In the first-round RT-PCR of the TCR CDR3, the HTBI primer set was used. TCRdb reprocessed the multiplex PCR reads via MiXCR and lists one record per CDR3 protein. In the table there are tens of thousands of distinct CDR3 sequences, around half of which are singletons. The TCR originated in a woman aged 45 to 65 with Graves' hyperthyroidism that later progressed to Graves' ophthalmopathy. The sample was blood. V gene TRBV24-1 combines with J gene TRBJ1-2; weak D call: TRBD1 (6 bases). The CDR3 region is CATSDSQGNYGYTF. The CDR3 DNA reads as TGTGCCACCAGTGACTCGCAGGGGAACTATGGCTACACCTTC.